Listed below are T cell receptor beta chains from one sample, sequenced in a study of T cells after yellow fever vaccination. One entry per CDR3 protein results from TCRdb running MiXCR on the 5' RACE reads. The sample holds roughly 500,000 distinct CDR3 sequences; roughly 21% are singletons and the top ten take approximately 14%. Sequences were derived from PBMCs, sampled 15 days after the yellow fever booster vaccination. Source of these receptors: a man aged 30-40 years who received the YFV17D yellow fever vaccine. Each CDR3 is given with its conserved first and last residue. The D gene is left open where the match is weak. The listing skips clone size in some rows; elsewhere it reads once, few, many or a size class.

few	TRBD2	TRBV4-3	TRBJ2-3	CASSQDRTSARDTQYF	TGCGCCAGCAGCCAAGACCGGACTAGCGCGAGGGATACGCAGTATTTT
few	TRBD2	TRBV20-1	TRBJ2-3	CSAVDGRARDTQYF	TGCAGTGCGGTGGACGGGAGGGCGAGAGATACGCAGTATTTT
-	-	TRBV7-2	TRBJ2-7	CASITFAGLSYEQYF	TGTGCCAGCATCACTTTTGCCGGATTATCCTACGAGCAGTACTTC
few	TRBD1	TRBV27	TRBJ1-2	CASSFRDRGVGGYTF	TGTGCCAGCAGTTTCCGGGACAGGGGTGTTGGGGGCTACACCTTC
-	-	TRBV9	TRBJ2-1	CASSVDGSSSSSYNEQFF	TGTGCCAGCAGCGTAGACGGTAGCTCTTCCAGCTCCTACAATGAGCAGTTCTTC
-	-	TRBV20-1	TRBJ2-1	CSATTRGDEQFF	TGCAGTGCTACGACTAGGGGGGATGAGCAGTTCTTC
-	-	TRBV3-1	TRBJ2-7	CASSQNRAHEQYF	TGTGCCAGCAGCCAAAACAGGGCCCACGAGCAGTACTTC
-	TRBD2	TRBV29-1	TRBJ2-1	CSGGRALDNEQFF	TGCAGCGGCGGGAGGGCCCTCGACAATGAGCAGTTCTTC
-	-	TRBV15	TRBJ1-3	CATSRANNIGGNTIYF	TGTGCCACCAGCAGAGCCAACAACATTGGGGGAAACACCATATATTTT
few	-	TRBV28	TRBJ1-2	CASCRPTGTRTRGYTF	TGTGCCAGTTGTAGGCCTACCGGGACAAGGACTAGAGGCTACACCTTC
few	TRBD2	TRBV29-1	TRBJ2-3	CSVELLGGGTQYF	TGCAGCGTTGAACTTCTTGGGGGAGGGACGCAGTATTTT
few	TRBD2	TRBV7-2	TRBJ2-2	CASSYLAGGPPGELFF	TGTGCCAGCAGCTACCTAGCGGGAGGGCCCCCCGGGGAGCTGTTTTTT
-	TRBD2	TRBV15	TRBJ2-1	CATSRDSAGGPYNEQFF	TGTGCCACCAGCAGAGATTCGGCGGGAGGTCCCTACAATGAGCAGTTCTTC
few	TRBD2	TRBV12-3/TRBV12-4	TRBJ2-1	CASSPKREGLYNEQFF	TGTGCCAGCAGCCCCAAGCGGGAGGGTCTCTACAATGAGCAGTTCTTC
-	TRBD1	TRBV6-1	TRBJ1-1	CASSQSHTGVTEAFF	TGTGCCAGCAGTCAAAGTCATACAGGGGTCACTGAAGCTTTCTTT
many	-	TRBV7-2	TRBJ2-1	CASSLRHGRGGEQFF	TGTGCCAGCAGCCTTAGGCACGGACGGGGCGGAGAGCAGTTCTTC
-	TRBD2	TRBV20-1	TRBJ2-1	CSANLAGEVMWEQFF	TGCAGTGCTAACTTAGCGGGAGAGGTGATGTGGGAGCAGTTCTTC
-	-	TRBV5-1	TRBJ1-6	CASSNSGSSYNSPLHF	TGCGCCAGCAGCAACTCAGGGAGCTCCTATAATTCACCCCTCCACTTT
-	TRBD2	TRBV28	TRBJ2-1	CASWTSGRNPFF	TGTGCCAGCTGGACTAGCGGGAGGAATCCGTTCTTC
-	-	TRBV29-1	TRBJ2-1	CSVEGQGVNNEQFF	TGCAGCGTTGAAGGGCAGGGAGTTAATAATGAGCAGTTCTTC
few	-	TRBV7-2	TRBJ2-2	CASSGIADPNTGELFF	TGTGCCAGCAGCGGCATAGCGGACCCGAACACCGGGGAGCTGTTTTTT
few	-	TRBV12-3/TRBV12-4	TRBJ2-3	CASVVGRTDTQYF	TGTGCCAGCGTGGTCGGACGCACAGATACGCAGTATTTT
-	-	TRBV5-1	TRBJ2-3	CASSEGGGPSDTQYF	TGCGCCAGCAGCGAAGGGGGAGGGCCCTCCGATACGCAGTATTTT
-	-	TRBV20-1	TRBJ1-6	CSAQTARNSPLHF	TGCAGTGCTCAGACAGCTAGGAATTCACCCCTCCACTTT
-	-	TRBV5-1	TRBJ2-7	CASSPTFPYEQYF	TGCGCCAGCAGCCCGACTTTCCCTTACGAGCAGTACTTC
-	-	TRBV5-6	TRBJ2-5	CASSIAEGWETQYF	TGTGCCAGCAGCATAGCGGAGGGGTGGGAGACCCAGTACTTC
-	-	TRBV20-1	TRBJ1-2	CSASAGGDGYTF	TGCAGTGCTAGCGCAGGAGGGGATGGCTACACCTTC
few	-	TRBV21-1	TRBJ2-1	CASSNKTGENEQFF	TGTGCCAGCAGCAACAAGACAGGAGAGAATGAGCAGTTCTTC
-	-	TRBV5-1	TRBJ1-1	CASSLAIRRPTEAFF	TGCGCCAGCAGCTTGGCTATCCGCCGGCCCACTGAAGCTTTCTTT
-	-	TRBV21-1	TRBJ2-1	CASSKGELVSRGFF	TGTGCCAGCAGCAAGGGGGAACTAGTCTCACGGGGGTTCTTC
few	-	TRBV7-2	TRBJ2-1	CASSFWGVNNEQFF	TGTGCCAGCAGCTTCTGGGGCGTCAACAATGAGCAGTTCTTC
-	-	TRBV4-3	TRBJ2-3	CASSQDMKTSTDTQYF	TGCGCCAGCAGCCAAGATATGAAAACTAGCACAGATACGCAGTATTTT
many	-	TRBV6-6	TRBJ2-5	CASSPSGETQYF	TGTGCCAGCAGTCCCTCCGGAGAGACCCAGTACTTC
-	TRBD2	TRBV7-3	TRBJ2-1	CASSSRDGGSNEQFF	TGTGCCAGCAGCTCTCGGGACGGGGGGAGCAATGAGCAGTTCTTC
few	-	TRBV12-3/TRBV12-4	TRBJ2-1	CASGAALGEQFF	TGTGCCAGTGGGGCAGCGTTAGGTGAGCAGTTCTTC
few	-	TRBV28	TRBJ2-1	CASTQLEGDPASSYNEQFF	TGTGCCAGCACCCAACTGGAGGGGGACCCCGCGAGCTCCTACAATGAGCAGTTCTTC
many	-	TRBV10-1	TRBJ2-3	CASSADQRADTQYF	TGCGCCAGCAGTGCGGACCAAAGGGCAGATACGCAGTATTTT
-	TRBD2	TRBV19	TRBJ2-1	CASSVGLAASGEQFF	TGTGCCAGTAGTGTCGGACTAGCGGCTTCTGGTGAGCAGTTCTTC
-	TRBD2	TRBV7-8	TRBJ2-3	CASSLLAGGGDTQYF	TGTGCCAGCAGCTTACTAGCGGGAGGCGGGGATACGCAGTATTTT
few	-	TRBV12-3/TRBV12-4	TRBJ2-1	CASSPRATPEQFF	TGTGCCAGCAGTCCCCGGGCGACTCCCGAGCAGTTCTTC
-	-	TRBV29-1	TRBJ1-1	CSVESGSSKAFF	TGCAGCGTTGAATCAGGGTCTTCGAAAGCTTTCTTT
-	-	TRBV20-1	TRBJ2-5	CSANDRLETQYF	TGCAGTGCTAATGACAGGTTAGAGACCCAGTACTTC
few	TRBD2	TRBV13	TRBJ2-2	CASSYIGLAGYTGELFF	TGTGCCAGCAGTTACATCGGACTAGCGGGATACACCGGGGAGCTGTTTTTT
-	TRBD2	TRBV28	TRBJ2-5	CAIQTGGGGEETQYF	TGTGCCATACAAACTGGGGGCGGGGGGGAAGAGACCCAGTACTTC
-	TRBD1	TRBV6-1	TRBJ2-5	CASSELPGQAGETQYF	TGTGCCAGCAGTGAACTGCCGGGACAGGCAGGCGAGACCCAGTACTTC
-	-	TRBV5-5	TRBJ2-7	CASSFRQGPSYEQYF	TGTGCCAGCAGCTTTAGGCAGGGGCCCTCCTACGAGCAGTACTTC
few	-	TRBV27	TRBJ1-2	CASRGSGGREIYGYTF	TGTGCCAGCAGGGGGAGCGGGGGGCGCGAGATCTATGGCTACACCTTC
-	TRBD1	TRBV15	TRBJ2-5	CATSSPGQGEETQYF	TGTGCCACCAGCAGTCCGGGACAGGGGGAAGAGACCCAGTACTTC
-	-	TRBV12-3/TRBV12-4	TRBJ1-2	CASRRAPRPGTYGYTF	TGTGCCAGCAGGCGGGCGCCGAGGCCGGGAACCTATGGCTACACCTTC